Each of the 6 T cell receptor beta chains below was sequenced from the same sample in a study of human T cells and chemical hapten exposure. The study extracted total RNA from unfractionated whole blood. TCRdb reanalysed the 5' RACE reads using MiXCR and keeps one entry per CDR3 protein. Counted here are tens of thousands of distinct CDR3 sequences, 7% to 8% occurring once; the ten biggest clones make up about 2.1%. These receptors all stem from a male donor in good health.

This clonotype came up many times. J is TRBJ2-3 and V is TRBV7-8; 9 positions match TRBD2. The CDR3 contains 17 residues. In germline, CDR1 is SGHVS, CDR2 FQNEAQ. Trimming cost V 6 bases and J 5 bases; bases outside gene matches: 15. The CDR3 nucleotides read TGTGCCAGCAGTATAAGGTCTGGCGGGGGGGCCGGAGATACGCAGTATTTT. Translation gives CASSIRSGGGAGDTQYF.

Comment on this clonotype: One end of the junction varies from germline; a read error may be responsible. This chain joins TRBV30 and TRBJ2-7; TRBD2 matches 13 bases. Germline V gene sequence: CDR1 GTSNPN, CDR2 SVGIG (reference sequence). This CDR3 has 11 amino acids. The CDR3 region is CAWSHGLAGDF. As DNA, the CDR3 is TGTGCCTGGAGTCACGGACTAGCGGGAGACTTC.

The genes are TRBV13 and TRBJ2-7; TRBD1 matches 7 bases. The CDR3 runs to 14 residues. Germline V lookup: CDR1 PRHDT, CDR2 FYEKMQ (reference sequence). J lost 1 base, V lost 4 bases, and 4 bases had no gene match. This CDR3 is CASSYGTDSYEQYF. CDR3 DNA sequence: TGTGCCAGCAGCTACGGGACAGATTCCTACGAGCAGTACTTC.

This CDR3 reads CASSLGRSSGNTIYF. CDR3 bases: TGCGCCAGCAGCTTGGGAAGAAGCTCTGGAAACACCATATATTTT. The rearrangement uses TRBV5-1 and TRBJ1-3; D unresolved. V lost 0 bases to trimming and J lost 0 bases, with 7 bases between them. Germline V gene lookup returns CDR1 SGHRS and CDR2 YFSETQ. The CDR3 loop spans 15 amino acids.

This clonotype was counted at least ten times. The chain is built from TRBV5-1 and TRBJ2-3, with D perhaps TRBD1 (6 bases). The CDR3 totals 15 residues. The V gene's germline CDR1 is SGHRS and CDR2 YFSETQ. V was pared by 1 base and J by 1 base, with 10 bases between. The CDR3 protein is CASSLSKGGTDTQYF. The CDR3 region has the DNA TGCGCCAGCAGCTTGTCGAAGGGGGGCACAGATACGCAGTATTTT.

This chain uses TRBV7-2 with TRBJ2-1; 9 bases line up with TRBD2. Germline CDR1 is SGHTA and CDR2 is FQGNSA. The CDR3 runs 15 residues. The trim removed 6 bases at V and 1 base at J, leaving 4 bases unmatched. CDR3 sequence reads: CASRGTSSSYNEQFF. CDR3 coding DNA: TGTGCCAGCAGAGGGACTAGCTCTTCCTACAATGAGCAGTTCTTC.